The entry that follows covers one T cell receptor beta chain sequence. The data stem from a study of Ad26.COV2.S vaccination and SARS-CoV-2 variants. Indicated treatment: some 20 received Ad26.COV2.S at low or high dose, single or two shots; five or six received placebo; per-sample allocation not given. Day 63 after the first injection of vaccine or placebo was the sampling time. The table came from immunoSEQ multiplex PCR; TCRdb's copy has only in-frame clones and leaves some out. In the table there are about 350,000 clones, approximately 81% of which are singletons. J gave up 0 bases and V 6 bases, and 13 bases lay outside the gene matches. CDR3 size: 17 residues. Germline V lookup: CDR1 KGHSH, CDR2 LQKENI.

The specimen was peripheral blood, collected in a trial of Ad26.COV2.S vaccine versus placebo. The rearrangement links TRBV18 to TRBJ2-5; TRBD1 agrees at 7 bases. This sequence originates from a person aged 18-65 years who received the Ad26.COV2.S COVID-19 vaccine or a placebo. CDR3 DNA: TGTGCCAGCTCGGAGGACAGGACCAATAGCCACCAAGAGACCCAGTACTTC. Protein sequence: CASSEDRTNSHQETQYF.